This T cell receptor beta chain was observed in a study of neurological immune-mediated disorders (dated by TCRdb to 2018 to 2020). Concerning the study at large: Using UMI-based sequencing, the study compared peripheral blood TCR-beta repertoires from patients with HTLV-I-associated myelopathy (HAM/TSP), patients with multiple sclerosis, and healthy controls. Longitudinal samples, technical triplicates and paired sorted CD4+ and CD8+ T-cell subsets, alongside PBMC samples, were included among the approximately 98 TCR-beta libraries. Technical triplicate libraries were sequenced to precisely calculate how much the frequency of each individual clone varied. The cohort was made up of 60 to 75 subjects, consisting of around 14 HAM/TSP patients, 35 or so multiple sclerosis patients and about 20 healthy controls.

cDNA was synthesized by template-switch 5'RACE using a primer carrying a 10-nucleotide random unique molecular identifier by which each TCR transcript was tagged. Every sequencing run yielded over 160 million TCR-beta sequences covering 15-18 subjects. The RNeasy kit was used for extraction of total RNA. The KAPA Real-time Library Amplification kit was used to amplify TCR-beta VDJ regions with primers targeting the TCR constant region and the 5'RACE anchor. Sample indexes and Illumina adaptors were added in a first PCR, and a second PCR then increased library yield. After Ampure bead purification, the TCR product of roughly 650 bp was size-selected on a 2% E-gel SizeSelection system. Before pooling, library quality was checked on a Bioanalyzer, concentration was measured with Qubit, and libraries were quantified with the Kapa Library Quantification kit. Libraries were sequenced paired-end 2 x 150 bp on an Illumina HiSeq 2500. To increase sequence diversity, roughly 24-31% phiX was spiked into each library pool. Per the authors' processing: The quality-filtered reads were processed with the UMI-based MiGEC pipeline, whose error correction step removed more than 85% of the raw TCR sequences. IMGT germline references were used for alignment of VDJ genes, and clonotypes were defined by a unique CDR3 amino acid sequence together with V-J genes. Clonal expansion, Shannon diversity and CDR3 relatedness were evaluated with VDJtools (CalcPairwiseDistances, ClusterSamples), while phylogenetic trees were built in CLCbio workbench. Using coefficient-of-variation modelling across technical triplicates, the study counted a clone as expanded if it had at least 8 unique UMIs. TCRdb redid the processing of the public reads, applying fastp at Q25 and MiXCR, and retained in-frame beta chains. For every CDR3 protein sequence, its rows merge into one entry that carries the most common genes and DNA. TCRdb, not the original authors, processed these V and J calls. This sample comprises some 48,000 distinct CDR3 sequences, approximately 21% of them detected only once. The ten largest account for approximately 4.3% of the sample.

V drops 4 bases and J drops 5 bases, leaving 7 bases in between. Taken from cysteine to phenylalanine, the CDR3 has 12 residues. Just the 36-base CDR3 DNA is kept, in frame starting at base 1. Looking up the germline V gene (reference sequence) yields CDR1 LGHDT and CDR2 YNNKEL. The sample's time point label is to be understood as: technical triplicate 3. For the unsorted PBMC libraries, 2 million PBMCs were stored in RNAlater at -80 degrees C until RNA extraction and were used to generate the libraries. PBMCs were separated from peripheral blood using Ficoll-Hypaque density gradient centrifugation and then cryopreserved in liquid nitrogen. This clonotype was seen at least ten times. Its antigen remains undetermined. Nothing much larger sits one base from this clone, and base qualities are not available. What the authors observed across the whole study: The highest TCR clonal expansion was observed in HAM/TSP patients, whereas the lowest was observed in MS patients, even when compared with healthy controls. Expanded clones from different subjects shared no identical CDR3 amino acid sequences, which suggests that TCR-beta repertoires were private in all groups.

Sample: PBMCs. This chain is built from TRBV3-1 and TRBJ2-3; the D gene identity is not certain. This clonotype was sampled from a man between 60 and 70 years old with HTLV-1-associated myelopathy (HAM/TSP). CDR3 protein: CASSPSGDTQYF. In nucleotide form, the sequence is TGTGCCAGCAGCCCCTCGGGAGATACGCAGTATTTT.